The T cell receptor beta chain under discussion was sequenced for a study of blood T cell repertoires in COVID-19. Overall study context: PBMCs, B-cell-depleted T cells, or T cells were the source of the cDNA or gDNA that made up the material.

Self-reported history from a screening survey and questionnaire set each donor's cohort. The study counted Cohort 3 donors as recovered given two negative PCRs, clearance, or symptom resolution. Trimming cost V 5 bases and J 3 bases; bases outside gene matches: 4. The CDR3 contains 14 residues. CDR1 and CDR2 from the germline V gene are LNHDA and SQIVND (reference sequence). Profiled with immunoSEQ multiplex PCR; TCRdb holds only in-frame clones, not every one. The top ten clones hold roughly 10% of a sample with about 310,000 clones, 89% of them seen once. This TCR came from a woman younger than 45 who had recovered from COVID-19. What was sequenced was PBMCs or T cells enriched from blood (not recorded which). The V gene is TRBV19, the J gene TRBJ2-5; 9 nucleotides align to TRBD1. CDR3 bases: TGTGCCAGTAGTCCCTGGGACAGGGAAGAGACCCAGTACTTC. It encodes CASSPWDREETQYF.